Following are 23 T cell receptor beta chains from one sample sequenced in a study of T-cell reconstitution after alpha-beta-depleted transplantation in children. The library targeted TCRbeta and was prepared with unique molecular identifiers. From the PCR reads, TCRdb called clonotypes with MiXCR, one entry per CDR3 protein. The sample yields over 200,000 distinct CDR3 sequences, roughly 9% seen once. The source material was PBMCs from the stem cell graft donor, sampled from the stem cell graft. The receptors derive from a human donor who donated a stem cell graft to a child with acute lymphoblastic leukemia.

Notes on this clonotype: The junction does not match germline at one end; this may be a read error. CDR3 sequence: CSVGSRANVLTF. CDR3 bases: TGCAGCGTTGGCTCTAGGGCCAACGTCCTGACTTTC. The rearrangement links TRBV29-1 to TRBJ2-6; no reliable D call. The CDR3 is 12 residues long. Looked up from germline, CDR1 is SQVTM and CDR2 is ANQGSEA.

This clonotype was seen many times. V usage is TRBV3-1 and J usage is TRBJ2-5, with D possibly TRBD1 on 5 matching bases. This CDR3 is 14 amino acids long. With 4 bases removed from V and 5 bases from J, the gap between germline ends came to 14 bases. Germline V gene data show CDR1 as LGHDT and CDR2 as YNNKEL (reference sequence). CDR3 amino acids: CASSRNTKGETQYF. DNA of the CDR3: TGTGCCAGCAGCCGGAATACGAAGGGGGAGACCCAGTACTTC.

The chain uses TRBV7-2 and TRBJ2-3, with D possibly being TRBD1 (6 bases). Germline assignment: CDR1 SGHTA and CDR2 FQGNSA. The CDR3 has 14 amino acids. The ends were cut back, 3 bases at V and 7 bases at J, with 14 bases in the middle. This chain's CDR3 is CASSFEGHGNTQYF. The DNA of the CDR3 is TGTGCCAGCAGCTTTGAGGGACACGGGAATACGCAGTATTTT.

This clonotype appeared a few times. V usage is TRBV9 and J usage is TRBJ2-7, with 9 positions matching TRBD1. From germline, CDR1 is SGDLS and CDR2 YYNGEE. V lost 4 bases and J lost 4; bases outside the gene matches: 12. The CDR3 is made up of 16 amino acids. The CDR3 DNA is TGTGCCAGCAGCCCCAGTGGGGACAGGGAATTGTACGAGCAGTACTTC. Translated: CASSPSGDRELYEQYF. Complete variable domain (other parts from reference TRBV9 and TRBJ2-7): DSGVTQTPKHLITATGQRVTLRCSPRSGDLSVYWYQQSLDQGLQFLIQYYNGEERAKGNILERFSAQQFPDLHSELNLSSLELGDSALYFCASSPSGDRELYEQYFGPGTRLTVT.

This clonotype was seen only a few times. The rearrangement joins TRBV7-9 to TRBJ2-7; 7 nucleotides line up with TRBD1. From germline, CDR1 is SEHNR and CDR2 FQNEAQ (reference sequence). The V and J ends lost 5 bases and 3 bases, in that order; junction bases with no gene match: 7. The CDR3 runs 14 residues. The CDR3 coding sequence is TGTGCCAGCAGCAACCCGCGACAGGGCTACGAGCAGTACTTC. Amino acids: CASSNPRQGYEQYF.

There are a few counts of this clonotype. V gene TRBV20-1 combines with J gene TRBJ1-2; 7 positions match TRBD1. The V and J ends lost 6 bases and 8 bases, in that order; junction bases with no gene match: 15. Germline V CDR1 and CDR2: DFQATT, SNEGSKA (reference sequence). The CDR3 consists of 14 residues. CDR3 coding DNA: TGCAGTGCCCGATGGACAGGAAGAATTTCGGGCTACACCTTC. Protein sequence: CSARWTGRISGYTF.

In this sample, this clonotype turned up a few times. The chain carries TRBV19 and TRBJ1-4; 10 bases align to TRBD1. The V and J ends lost 4 bases and 8 bases, in that order; junction bases with no gene match: 7. CDR3 size: 15 residues. Germline CDR1 is LNHDA and CDR2 is SQIVND (reference sequence). CDR3 protein: CASSNPGTGEEKLFF. For the CDR3, the DNA is TGTGCCAGTAGTAACCCCGGGACAGGGGAAGAAAAACTGTTTTTT.

In this sample, this clonotype turned up many times. This sequence joins TRBV10-3 and TRBJ2-3; D not certain. The CDR3 is 13 residues long. Germline loops: CDR1 ENHRY, CDR2 SYGVKD. Trimming cost V 2 bases and J 2 bases, with 5 bases left between them. CDR3 nucleotide sequence: TGTGCCATCAGTGAGGGCAACACAGATACGCAGTATTTT. It translates to CAISEGNTDTQYF.

In its sample, this clonotype was seen a few times. This rearrangement joins TRBV20-1 to TRBJ2-3; TRBD2 matches 8 bases. Germline V gives CDR1 DFQATT, CDR2 SNEGSKA (reference sequence). The trim removed 5 bases at V and 0 bases at J, leaving 4 bases unmatched. The CDR3 covers 14 residues. This chain's CDR3 is CSALAGSSTDTQYF. CDR3 nucleotides: TGCAGTGCTTTAGCGGGGTCTAGCACAGATACGCAGTATTTT.

The sample holds a few counts of this clonotype. This chain uses TRBV7-8 with TRBJ1-6; D unclear. CDR3 size: 15 residues. Trimming cost V 4 bases and J 9 bases, with 16 bases left between them. CDR1 is SGHVS, CDR2 FQNEAQ, per germline. The CDR3 sequence: CASSSSGSLGSPLHF. CDR3 DNA: TGTGCCAGCAGCTCCTCGGGGTCATTAGGTTCACCCCTCCACTTT. The entire variable domain, with the rest obtained from reference TRBV7-8 and TRBJ1-6, is as follows: GAGVSQSPRYKVAKRGQDVALRCDPISGHVSLFWYQQALGQGPEFLTYFQNEAQLDKSGLPSDRFFAERPEGSVSTLKIQRTQQEDSAVYLCASSSSGSLGSPLHFGNGTRLTVT.

The chain couples TRBV7-2 to TRBJ2-7; 10 bases agree with TRBD1. Trimming at V came to 3 bases and at J to 4 bases, leaving 6 bases not matched to a gene. The CDR3 is 15 residues long. Germline CDR1 SGHTA, CDR2 FQGNSA. The CDR3 region is CASSLSEDRGYEQYF. DNA for the CDR3: TGTGCCAGCAGCTTGAGCGAGGACAGGGGGTACGAGCAGTACTTC.

The chain joins TRBV5-1 to TRBJ2-5; 12 nucleotides align to TRBD2. CDR3 size: 16 residues. Germline CDR1 is SGHRS and CDR2 is YFSETQ. V gave up 4 bases and J gave up 1 base; unmatched junction bases: 5. DNA for the CDR3: TGCGCCAGCAGCGGACTAGCGGGGAGGCCCCAAGAGACCCAGTACTTC. Protein product: CASSGLAGRPQETQYF. Based on the CDR3 plus reference TRBV5-1 and TRBJ2-5, the full variable domain is KAGVTQTPRYLIKTRGQQVTLSCSPISGHRSVSWYQQTPGQGLQFLFEYFSETQRNKGNFPGRFSGRQFSNSRSEMNVSTLELGDSALYLCASSGLAGRPQETQYFGPGTRLLVL.

The sample holds many counts of this clonotype. The chain uses TRBV5-1 and TRBJ1-5, with 8 nucleotides matching TRBD1. The germline CDR1 and CDR2 sequences are SGHRS and YFSETQ. V was pared by 1 base and J by 5 bases, with 8 bases of the junction left unmatched. The CDR3 consists of 16 residues. In nucleotides, the CDR3 is TGCGCCAGCAGCTTGCTTCCGGGACAGGTAGATCAGCCCCAGCATTTT. Translation gives CASSLLPGQVDQPQHF.

This clonotype appeared a few times. This chain joins TRBV12-3 or TRBV12-4 and TRBJ2-2; D may be TRBD1 or TRBD2 (5 bases each). The ends were cut back, 1 base at V and 1 base at J, with 13 bases in the middle. There are 17 residues in the CDR3. The chain's CDR3 is CASSLGDRALNTGELFF. As DNA, the CDR3 is TGTGCCAGCAGTTTAGGGGACCGGGCCTTGAACACCGGGGAGCTGTTTTTT.

This clonotype was recorded at least ten times. The chain combines TRBV6-5 with TRBJ1-3; weak D call: TRBD1 (6 bases). From germline, CDR1 is MNHEY and CDR2 SVGAGI. Between the trimmed V and J ends, which lost 3 bases and 4 bases, there was a span of 16 bases. CDR3 length: 16 residues. CDR3 nucleotides: TGTGCCAGCAGTTATTTGGGCAGGGGCTTCGGAAACACCATATATTTT. Residues: CASSYLGRGFGNTIYF.

The sample holds many counts of this clonotype. The V call is TRBV3-1, the J call TRBJ2-2; no clear D. CDR3 length equals 15 residues. Germline lookup yields CDR1 LGHDT and CDR2 YNNKEL (reference sequence). Trimming cost V 0 bases and J 7 bases, with 12 bases left between them. The CDR3 nucleotides read TGTGCCAGCAGCCAAGATGGCTCGAGCATCGGGGAGCTGTTTTTT. Translating gives CASSQDGSSIGELFF.

This clonotype was counted a few times. The chain links TRBV12-3 or TRBV12-4 to TRBJ2-3; 12 bases map to TRBD2. The CDR3 is 15 amino acids. V was clipped by 5 bases and J by 1 base; unmatched bases: 1. CDR3 sequence (DNA): TGTGCCAGCAGTCCTAGCGGGGGGGGCACAGATACGCAGTATTTT. Its protein is CASSPSGGGTDTQYF.

This clonotype has a count of ten or more. The chain has TRBV11-2 and TRBJ1-1; D remains ambiguous. The germline V and J ends were trimmed by 0 bases and 0 bases, with 17 bases remaining between them. This CDR3 has 18 amino acids. Germline CDR1 is SGHAT and CDR2 is FQNNGV. The CDR3 here is CASSLDRTRLLMNTEAFF. CDR3 DNA sequence: TGTGCCAGCAGCTTAGATAGGACCCGGCTACTCATGAACACTGAAGCTTTCTTT.

This clonotype was seen a few times. The rearrangement joins TRBV20-1 to TRBJ1-5; 7 nucleotides match TRBD1. Looked up from germline, CDR1 is DFQATT and CDR2 is SNEGSKA (reference sequence). This CDR3 region has 14 residues. J was trimmed by 9 bases and V by 2 bases; bases with no gene match: 10. CDR3 nucleotide sequence: TGCAGTGCTAGATTGACAGGGCCCTCTAGGCCCCAGCATTTT. As protein: CSARLTGPSRPQHF.

The chain is built from TRBV19 and TRBJ2-7, with 10 bases identical to TRBD1. The CDR3 is 14 residues long. CDR1 is LNHDA and CDR2 is SQIVND in the germline V gene (reference sequence). V lost 5 bases, J lost 7 bases, and 8 bases stayed unmatched. The CDR3 DNA sequence: TGTGCCAGTAGTGACCGGGACAGGGGAGGTGAGCAGTACTTC. Protein sequence: CASSDRDRGGEQYF.

This clonotype has a count of ten or more. The rearrangement links TRBV18 to TRBJ2-3; D unclear. CDR1 KGHSH and CDR2 LQKENI come from the germline V gene. The CDR3 loop spans 17 amino acids. Trimming removed 0 bases at V and 0 bases at J, with 13 bases between. In DNA, the CDR3 is TGTGCCAGCTCACCACCTTGGCGTGTGCTTAGCACAGATACGCAGTATTTT. Translated: CASSPPWRVLSTDTQYF. Based on the CDR3 plus reference TRBV18 and TRBJ2-3, the full variable domain is NAGVMQNPRHLVRRRGQEARLRCSPMKGHSHVYWYRQLPEEGLKFMVYLQKENIIDESGMPKERFSAEFPKEGPSILRIQQVVRGDSAAYFCASSPPWRVLSTDTQYFGPGTRLTVL.

In its sample, this clonotype was seen many times. This chain joins TRBV5-1 and TRBJ1-4; D ambiguous. V lost 0 bases and J lost 7, with 13 bases in between. Germline loops: CDR1 SGHRS, CDR2 YFSETQ. This CDR3 comprises 15 residues. CDR3 region: CASSLGADAGEKLFF. In nucleotides, the CDR3 is TGCGCCAGCAGCTTGGGAGCTGACGCTGGTGAAAAACTGTTTTTT.

CDR3 sequence reads: CASSLLDRRDTEAFF. The DNA of the CDR3 is TGTGCCAGCAGCTTATTGGACAGGAGGGACACTGAAGCTTTCTTT. The chain carries TRBV5-6 and TRBJ1-1; 7 nucleotides line up with TRBD1. Germline-derived CDR1 and CDR2 are SGHDT and YYEEEE. Trimming cost V 2 bases and J 3 bases; bases outside gene matches: 7. The CDR3 has 15 residues.